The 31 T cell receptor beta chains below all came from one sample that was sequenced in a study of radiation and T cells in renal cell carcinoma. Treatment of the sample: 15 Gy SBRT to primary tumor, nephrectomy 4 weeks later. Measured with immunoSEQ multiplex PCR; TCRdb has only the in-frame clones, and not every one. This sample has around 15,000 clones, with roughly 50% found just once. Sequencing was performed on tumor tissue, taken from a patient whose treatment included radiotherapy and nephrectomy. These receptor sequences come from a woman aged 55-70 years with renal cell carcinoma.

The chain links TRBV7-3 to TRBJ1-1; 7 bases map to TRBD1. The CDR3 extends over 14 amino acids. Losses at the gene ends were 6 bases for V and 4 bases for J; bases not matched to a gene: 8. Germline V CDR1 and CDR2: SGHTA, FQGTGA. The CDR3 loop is CASSPGQRLTEAFF. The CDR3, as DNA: TGTGCCAGCAGTCCGGGACAGAGACTCACTGAAGCTTTCTTT.

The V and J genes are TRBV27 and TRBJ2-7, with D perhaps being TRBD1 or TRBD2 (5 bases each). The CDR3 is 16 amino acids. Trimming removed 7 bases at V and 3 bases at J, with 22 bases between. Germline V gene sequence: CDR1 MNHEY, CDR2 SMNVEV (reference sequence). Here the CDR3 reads CASTTTPGQGYYEQYF. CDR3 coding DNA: TGTGCCAGCACCACTACACCGGGGCAGGGATACTACGAGCAGTACTTC.

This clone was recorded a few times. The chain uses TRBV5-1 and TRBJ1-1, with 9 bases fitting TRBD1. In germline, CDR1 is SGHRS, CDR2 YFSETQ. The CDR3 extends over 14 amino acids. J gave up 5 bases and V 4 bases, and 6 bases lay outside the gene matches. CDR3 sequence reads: CASSPRQGGTEAFF. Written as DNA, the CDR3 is TGCGCCAGCAGCCCCAGACAGGGGGGAACTGAAGCTTTCTTT.

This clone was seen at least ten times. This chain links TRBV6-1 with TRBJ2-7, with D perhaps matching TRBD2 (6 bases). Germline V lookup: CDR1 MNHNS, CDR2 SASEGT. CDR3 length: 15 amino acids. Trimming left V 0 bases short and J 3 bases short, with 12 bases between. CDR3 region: CASSEAGGFNYEQYF. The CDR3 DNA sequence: TGTGCCAGCAGTGAAGCAGGAGGGTTCAACTACGAGCAGTACTTC.

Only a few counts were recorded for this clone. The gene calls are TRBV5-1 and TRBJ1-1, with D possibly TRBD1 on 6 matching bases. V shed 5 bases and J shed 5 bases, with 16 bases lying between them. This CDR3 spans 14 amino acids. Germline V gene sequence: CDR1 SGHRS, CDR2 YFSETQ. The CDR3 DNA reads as TGCGCCAGCAGTGACACGGGGGCGACGACTGAAGCTTTCTTT. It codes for CASSDTGATTEAFF.

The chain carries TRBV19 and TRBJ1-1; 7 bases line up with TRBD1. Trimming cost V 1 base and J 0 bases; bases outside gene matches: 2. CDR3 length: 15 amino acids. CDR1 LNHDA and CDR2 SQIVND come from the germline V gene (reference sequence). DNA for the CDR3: TGTGCCAGTAGTATAGGGGGACAGATGAACACTGAAGCTTTCTTT. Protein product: CASSIGGQMNTEAFF.

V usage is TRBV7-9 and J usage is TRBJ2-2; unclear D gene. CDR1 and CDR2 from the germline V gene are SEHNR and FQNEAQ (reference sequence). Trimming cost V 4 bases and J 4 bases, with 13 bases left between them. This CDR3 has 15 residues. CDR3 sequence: CASSSYARSTGELFF. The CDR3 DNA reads TGTGCCAGCAGCTCATATGCCCGGTCCACCGGGGAGCTGTTTTTT.

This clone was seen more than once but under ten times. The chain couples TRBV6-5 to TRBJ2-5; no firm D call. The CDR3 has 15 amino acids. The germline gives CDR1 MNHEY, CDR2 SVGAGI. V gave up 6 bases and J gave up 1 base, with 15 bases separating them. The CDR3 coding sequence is TGTGCCAGCAGCCCCCTATTACAGATCCAAGAGACCCAGTACTTC. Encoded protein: CASSPLLQIQETQYF.

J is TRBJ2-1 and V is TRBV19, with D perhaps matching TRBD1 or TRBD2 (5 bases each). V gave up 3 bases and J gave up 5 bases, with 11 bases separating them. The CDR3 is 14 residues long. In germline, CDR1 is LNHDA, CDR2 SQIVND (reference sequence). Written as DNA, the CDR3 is TGTGCCAGTAGTATGACCGGGGCTAACAATGAGCAGTTCTTC. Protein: CASSMTGANNEQFF.

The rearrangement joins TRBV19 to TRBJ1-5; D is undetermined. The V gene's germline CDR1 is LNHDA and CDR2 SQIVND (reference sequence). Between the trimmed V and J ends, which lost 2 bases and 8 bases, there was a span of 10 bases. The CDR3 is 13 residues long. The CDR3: CASSISSWEPQHF. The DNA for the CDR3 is TGTGCCAGTAGTATAAGTTCGTGGGAGCCCCAGCATTTT.

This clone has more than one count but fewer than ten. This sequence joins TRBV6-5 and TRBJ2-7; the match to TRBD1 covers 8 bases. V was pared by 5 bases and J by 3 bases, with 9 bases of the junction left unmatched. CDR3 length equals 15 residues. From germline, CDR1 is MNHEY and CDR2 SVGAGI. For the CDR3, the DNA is TGTGCCAGCAGTCGAGACAGGGGTGGGGGCTACGAGCAGTACTTC. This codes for CASSRDRGGGYEQYF.

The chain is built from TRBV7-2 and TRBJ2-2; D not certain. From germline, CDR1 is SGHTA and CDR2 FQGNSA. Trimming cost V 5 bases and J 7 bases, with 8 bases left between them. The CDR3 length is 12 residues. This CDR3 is CASSPDRGELFF. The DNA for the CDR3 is TGTGCCAGCAGCCCTGATCGCGGGGAGCTGTTTTTT.

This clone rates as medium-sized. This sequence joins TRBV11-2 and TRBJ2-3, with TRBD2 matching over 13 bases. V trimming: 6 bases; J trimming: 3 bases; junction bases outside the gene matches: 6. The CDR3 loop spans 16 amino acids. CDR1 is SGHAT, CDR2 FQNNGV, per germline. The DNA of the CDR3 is TGTGCCAGCAGGAACCCGGGACTAGCGGGAACAGATACGCAGTATTTT. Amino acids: CASRNPGLAGTDTQYF.

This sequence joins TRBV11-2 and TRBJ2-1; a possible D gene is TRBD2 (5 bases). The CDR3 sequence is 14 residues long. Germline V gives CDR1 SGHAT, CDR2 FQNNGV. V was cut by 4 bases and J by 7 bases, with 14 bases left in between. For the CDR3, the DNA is TGTGCCAGCAGCTGGTCTTTAGCGACAAATGAGCAGTTCTTC. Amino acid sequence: CASSWSLATNEQFF.

CDR3 in DNA: TGTGCCAGCAGTGAAGGCCAGACCTTCAGTCAGCCCCAGCATTTT. The encoded protein is CASSEGQTFSQPQHF. The chain links TRBV6-1 to TRBJ1-5; no reliable D call. The length of the CDR3 is 15 residues. Trimming cost V 1 base and J 6 bases, with 13 bases left between them. Per germline, CDR1 MNHNS and CDR2 SASEGT.

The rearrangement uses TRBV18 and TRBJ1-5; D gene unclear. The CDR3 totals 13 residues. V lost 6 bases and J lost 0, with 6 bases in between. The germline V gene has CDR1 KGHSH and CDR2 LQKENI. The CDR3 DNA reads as TGTGCCAGCTCGCGCCTTAGCAATCAGCCCCAGCATTTT. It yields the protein CASSRLSNQPQHF.

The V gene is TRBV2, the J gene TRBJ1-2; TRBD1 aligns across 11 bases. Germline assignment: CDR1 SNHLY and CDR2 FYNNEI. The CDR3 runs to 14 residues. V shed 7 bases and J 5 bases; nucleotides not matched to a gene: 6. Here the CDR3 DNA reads TGTGCCAGCACCATGGGACAGGGGGGTTATGGCTACACCTTC. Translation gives CASTMGQGGYGYTF.

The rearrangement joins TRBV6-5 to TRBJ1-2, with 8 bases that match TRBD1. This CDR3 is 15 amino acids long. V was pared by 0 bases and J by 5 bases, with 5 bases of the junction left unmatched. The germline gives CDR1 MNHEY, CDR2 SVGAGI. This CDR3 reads CASSYSLDRAYGYTF. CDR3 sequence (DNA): TGTGCCAGCAGTTACTCTTTGGACAGGGCTTATGGCTACACCTTC.

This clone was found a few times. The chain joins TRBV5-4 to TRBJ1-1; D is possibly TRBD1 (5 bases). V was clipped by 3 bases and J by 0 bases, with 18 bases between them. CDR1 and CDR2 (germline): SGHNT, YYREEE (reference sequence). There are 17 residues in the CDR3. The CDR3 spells CASSYARSGWMNTEAFF. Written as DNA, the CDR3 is TGTGCCAGCAGCTATGCGCGGTCAGGGTGGATGAACACTGAAGCTTTCTTT.

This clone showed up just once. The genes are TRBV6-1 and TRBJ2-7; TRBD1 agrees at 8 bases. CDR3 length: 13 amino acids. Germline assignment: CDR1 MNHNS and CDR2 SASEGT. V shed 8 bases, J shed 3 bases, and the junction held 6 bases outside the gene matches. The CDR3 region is CASPGQGYYEQYF. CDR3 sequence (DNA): TGTGCCAGCCCTGGACAGGGTTACTACGAGCAGTACTTC.

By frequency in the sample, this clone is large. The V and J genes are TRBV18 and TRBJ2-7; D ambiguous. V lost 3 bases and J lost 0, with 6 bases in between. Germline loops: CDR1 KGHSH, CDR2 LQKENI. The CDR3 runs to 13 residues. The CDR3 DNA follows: TGTGCCAGCTCACCTGTTGGCTCCTACGAGCAGTACTTC. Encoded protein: CASSPVGSYEQYF.

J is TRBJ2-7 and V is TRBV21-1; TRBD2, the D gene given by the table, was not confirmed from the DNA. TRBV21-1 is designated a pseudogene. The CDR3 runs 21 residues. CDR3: CASSRGGSKEGTSGKWDEQYF. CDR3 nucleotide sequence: TGTGCCAGCAGCAGGGGAGGCAGTAAAGAAGGGACTAGCGGGAAGTGGGACGAGCAGTACTTC.

This CDR3 reads CASSPGFYGYTF. CDR3 coding DNA: TGTGCCAGCAGTCCCGGGTTCTATGGCTACACCTTC. The V and J genes are TRBV2 and TRBJ1-2; D not certain. Germline V lookup: CDR1 SNHLY, CDR2 FYNNEI. V lost 5 bases, J lost 4 bases, and 8 bases lay in between. The CDR3 length is 12 residues. Full variable domain (missing parts from reference TRBV2 and TRBJ1-2): EPEVTQTPSHQVTQMGQEVILRCVPISNHLYFYWYRQILGQKVEFLVSFYNNEISEKSEIFDDQFSVERPDGSNFTLKIRSTKLEDSAMYFCASSPGFYGYTFGSGTRLTVV.

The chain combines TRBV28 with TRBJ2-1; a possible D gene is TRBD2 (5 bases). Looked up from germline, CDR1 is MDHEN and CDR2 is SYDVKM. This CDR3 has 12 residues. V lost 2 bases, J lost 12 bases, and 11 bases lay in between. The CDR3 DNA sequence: TGTGCCAGCAGTTTAGGAGGTCGGGTGCAGTTCTTC. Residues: CASSLGGRVQFF.

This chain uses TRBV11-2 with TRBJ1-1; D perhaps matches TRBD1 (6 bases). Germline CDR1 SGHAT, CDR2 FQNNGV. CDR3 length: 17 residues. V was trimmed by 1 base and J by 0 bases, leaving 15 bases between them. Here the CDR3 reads CASSLAPFQGMNTEAFF. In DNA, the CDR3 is TGTGCCAGCAGCTTAGCCCCCTTTCAGGGGATGAACACTGAAGCTTTCTTT.

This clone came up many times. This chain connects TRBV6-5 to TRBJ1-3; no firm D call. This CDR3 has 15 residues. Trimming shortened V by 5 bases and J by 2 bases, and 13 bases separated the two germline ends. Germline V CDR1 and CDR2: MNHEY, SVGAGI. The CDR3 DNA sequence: TGTGCCAGCAGTCGGGTAATAAATACTGGAAACACCATATATTTT. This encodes CASSRVINTGNTIYF.

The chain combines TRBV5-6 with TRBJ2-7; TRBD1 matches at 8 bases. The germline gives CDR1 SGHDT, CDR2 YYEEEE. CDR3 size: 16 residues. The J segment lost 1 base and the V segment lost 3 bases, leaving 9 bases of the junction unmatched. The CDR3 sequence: CASSWTGKSTSYEQYF. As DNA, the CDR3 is TGTGCCAGCAGCTGGACAGGGAAAAGCACTTCCTACGAGCAGTACTTC.

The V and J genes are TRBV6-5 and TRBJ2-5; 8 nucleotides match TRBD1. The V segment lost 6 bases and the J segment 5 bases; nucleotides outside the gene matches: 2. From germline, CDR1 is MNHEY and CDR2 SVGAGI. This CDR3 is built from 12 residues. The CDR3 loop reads CASSRQGETQYF. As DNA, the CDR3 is TGTGCCAGCAGCAGACAGGGGGAGACCCAGTACTTC.

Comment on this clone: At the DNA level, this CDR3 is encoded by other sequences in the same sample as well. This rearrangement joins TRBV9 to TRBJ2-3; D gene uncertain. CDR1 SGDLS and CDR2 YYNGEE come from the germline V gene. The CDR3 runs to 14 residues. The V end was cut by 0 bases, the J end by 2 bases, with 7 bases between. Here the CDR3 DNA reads TGTGCCAGCAGCGTAGGGGGATACACAGATACGCAGTATTTT. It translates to CASSVGGYTDTQYF.

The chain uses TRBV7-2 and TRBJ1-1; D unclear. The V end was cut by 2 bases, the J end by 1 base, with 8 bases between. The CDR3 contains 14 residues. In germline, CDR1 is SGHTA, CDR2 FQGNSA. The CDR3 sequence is CASSLLRGNTEAFF. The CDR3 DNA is TGTGCCAGCAGCTTATTAAGAGGGAACACTGAAGCTTTCTTT.

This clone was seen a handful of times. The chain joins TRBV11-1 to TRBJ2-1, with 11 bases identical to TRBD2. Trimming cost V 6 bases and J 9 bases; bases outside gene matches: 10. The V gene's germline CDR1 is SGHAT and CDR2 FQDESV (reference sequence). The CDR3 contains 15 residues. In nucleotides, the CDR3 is TGTGCCAGCAGGATTACTAGCGGGAGTTTAGGTGAGCAGTTCTTC. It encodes CASRITSGSLGEQFF. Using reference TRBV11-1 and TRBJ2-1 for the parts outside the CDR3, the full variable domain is EAEVAQSPRYKITEKSQAVAFWCDPISGHATLYWYRQILGQGPELLVQFQDESVVDDSQLPKDRFSAERLKGVDSTLKIQPAELGDSAMYLCASRITSGSLGEQFFGPGTRLTVL.